The entry below gives a single T cell receptor (beta chain) sequence along with its context. Its antigen is currently unknown. The entry originates in a study of cytomegalovirus exposure and HLA in healthy donors. Overall study context: Researchers previously reported finding roughly 120 million unique TCR beta sequences from around 200 million T cells. Study conclusions and caveats: Later work associated roughly 17,000 TCR beta sequences with HLA alleles at 0.05 false discovery rate. The authors later linked a missense DCLRE1C variant to TCR beta V- and J-gene trimming.

PCR used 60 Vbeta primers and 13 Jbeta primers. The method was immunoSEQ multiplex PCR; TCRdb's version includes in-frame clones alone and lacks a portion of them. The data show roughly 110,000 clones, approximately 70% seen once. The germline V gene has CDR1 GTSNPN and CDR2 SVGIG (reference sequence). V gave up 2 bases and J gave up 10 bases; unmatched junction bases: 10. The CDR3 contains 13 residues. The clonotype was recovered from a man younger than 45 in good health and CMV-seropositive. Material: PBMCs. The chain couples TRBV30 to TRBJ1-1; TRBD1 aligns across 7 bases. The CDR3 DNA sequence: TGTGCCTGGAGTACATCCGGGACAGACGGAGCTTTCTTT. Its protein is CAWSTSGTDGAFF.